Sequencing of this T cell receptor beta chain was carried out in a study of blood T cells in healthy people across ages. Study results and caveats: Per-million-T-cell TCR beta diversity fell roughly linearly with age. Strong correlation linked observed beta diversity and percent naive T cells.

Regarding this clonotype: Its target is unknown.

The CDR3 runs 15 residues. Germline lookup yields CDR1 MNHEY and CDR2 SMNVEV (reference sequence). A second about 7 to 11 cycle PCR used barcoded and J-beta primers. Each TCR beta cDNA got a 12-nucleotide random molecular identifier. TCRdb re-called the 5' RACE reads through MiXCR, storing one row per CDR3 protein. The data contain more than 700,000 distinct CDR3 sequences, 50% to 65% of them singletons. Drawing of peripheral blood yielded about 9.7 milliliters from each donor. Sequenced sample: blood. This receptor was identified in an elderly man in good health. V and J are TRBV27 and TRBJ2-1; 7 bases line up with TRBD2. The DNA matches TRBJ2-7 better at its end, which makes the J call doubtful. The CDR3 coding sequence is TGTGCCAGCACCCTAGCGGCGAATACCTACAATGAGCAGTACTTC. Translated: CASTLAANTYNEQYF.